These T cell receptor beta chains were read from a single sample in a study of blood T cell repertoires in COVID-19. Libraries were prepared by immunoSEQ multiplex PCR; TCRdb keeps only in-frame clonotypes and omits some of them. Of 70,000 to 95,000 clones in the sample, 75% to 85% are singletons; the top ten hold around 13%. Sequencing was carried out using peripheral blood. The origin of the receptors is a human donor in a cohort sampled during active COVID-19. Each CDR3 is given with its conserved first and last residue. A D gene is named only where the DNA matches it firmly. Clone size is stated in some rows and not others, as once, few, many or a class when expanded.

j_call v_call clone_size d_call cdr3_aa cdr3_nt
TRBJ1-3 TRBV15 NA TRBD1 CATSRGARTGGSGNTIYF TGTGCCACCAGCAGAGGGGCCAGGACAGGGGGTTCTGGAAACACCATATATTTT
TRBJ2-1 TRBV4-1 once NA CASSRVILSSYNEQFF TGCGCCAGCAGCCGCGTAATCTTGAGCTCCTACAATGAGCAGTTCTTC
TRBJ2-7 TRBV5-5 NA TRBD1 CASSLGWTGSYEQYF TGTGCCAGCAGCTTGGGGTGGACAGGGTCGTACGAGCAGTACTTC
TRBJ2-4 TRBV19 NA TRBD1 CASRPIGTANLAKNIQYF TGTGCCAGTAGACCTATAGGGACAGCTAATTTAGCCAAAAACATTCAGTACTTC
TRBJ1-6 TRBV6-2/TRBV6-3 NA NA CASSLDSRVGSPLHF TGTGCCAGCAGTTTGGACAGCCGAGTTGGATCACCCCTCCACTTT
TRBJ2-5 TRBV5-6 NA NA CASSLGGPRPGETQYF TGTGCCAGCAGCTTGGGGGGGCCGCGGCCCGGAGAGACCCAGTACTTC
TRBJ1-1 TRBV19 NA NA CASSMGRGRGTEAFF TGTGCCAGTAGTATGGGGAGGGGTCGGGGCACTGAAGCTTTCTTT
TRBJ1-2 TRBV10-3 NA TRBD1 CAISERGQGNYGYTF TGTGCCATCAGTGAGAGGGGGCAGGGTAACTATGGCTACACCTTC
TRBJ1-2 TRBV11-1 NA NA CASSSGQRYGYTF TGTGCCAGCAGCTCTGGACAGAGATATGGCTACACCTTC
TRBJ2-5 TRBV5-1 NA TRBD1 CASSDPGQVQETQYF TGCGCCAGCAGCGACCCGGGACAGGTGCAAGAGACCCAGTACTTC
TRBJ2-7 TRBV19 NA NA CASSISWSSYEQYF TGTGCCAGTAGTATCTCTTGGAGCTCCTACGAGCAGTACTTC
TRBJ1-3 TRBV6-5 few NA CASTETGNTIYF TGTGCCAGCACCGAAACAGGAAACACCATATATTTT
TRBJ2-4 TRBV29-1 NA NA CSVDGGENIQYF TGCAGCGTGGACGGAGGGGAAAACATTCAGTACTTC
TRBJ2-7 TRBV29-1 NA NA CSALEDEQYF TGCAGCGCCCTGGAGGACGAGCAGTACTTC
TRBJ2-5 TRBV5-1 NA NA CASSPEVSGTQYF TGCGCCAGCAGCCCGGAGGTCTCCGGGACCCAGTACTTC
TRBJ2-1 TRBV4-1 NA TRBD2 CASSSLVAGGWEQFF TGCGCCAGCAGCTCCCTTGTAGCGGGGGGCTGGGAGCAGTTCTTC
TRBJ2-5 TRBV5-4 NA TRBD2 CASSLGGGGETQYF TGTGCCAGCAGCTTGGGCGGGGGAGGGGAGACCCAGTACTTC
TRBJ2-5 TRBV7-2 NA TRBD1 CASSLEGQVETQYF TGTGCCAGCAGCTTAGAGGGACAGGTGGAGACCCAGTACTTC
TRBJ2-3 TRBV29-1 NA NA CSVSPPQSDTQYF TGCAGCGTATCCCCTCCCCAGTCAGATACGCAGTATTTT
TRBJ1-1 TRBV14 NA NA CASSQGVSRYTEAFF TGTGCCAGCAGCCAAGGTGTCAGTCGTTACACTGAAGCTTTCTTT
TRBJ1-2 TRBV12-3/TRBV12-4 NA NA CASSLGPSGYTF TGTGCCAGCAGTTTAGGGCCCTCCGGCTACACCTTC
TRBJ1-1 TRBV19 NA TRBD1 CASSRQGFPEAFF TGTGCCAGTAGTAGACAGGGGTTCCCTGAAGCTTTCTTT
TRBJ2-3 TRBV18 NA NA CASSRSRGLRADTQYF TGTGCCAGCTCACGATCCAGGGGCTTAAGGGCAGATACGCAGTATTTT
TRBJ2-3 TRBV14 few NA CASSHADYFTSTDTQYF TGTGCCAGCAGCCACGCCGACTACTTTACTAGCACAGATACGCAGTATTTT
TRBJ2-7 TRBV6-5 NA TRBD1 CASSRTGQGLYEQYF TGTGCCAGCAGCCGTACGGGACAGGGTCTCTACGAGCAGTACTTC
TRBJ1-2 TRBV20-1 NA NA CSASPGNRPYGYTF TGCAGTGCTAGTCCCGGGAATAGGCCCTATGGCTACACCTTC
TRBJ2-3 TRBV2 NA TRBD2 CASRGEAGGPLPTDTQYF TGTGCCAGCAGGGGTGAAGCGGGGGGGCCTCTTCCGACAGATACGCAGTATTTT
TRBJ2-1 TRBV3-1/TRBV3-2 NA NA CASSQDPTPLLEQFF TGTGCCAGCAGCCAAGATCCAACCCCTCTATTAGAGCAGTTCTTC
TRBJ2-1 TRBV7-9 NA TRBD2 CASSLGASGGNEQFF TGTGCCAGCAGCTTAGGGGCTAGCGGGGGCAATGAGCAGTTCTTC
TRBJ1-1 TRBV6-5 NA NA CASSPPTGSNTEAFF TGTGCCAGCAGTCCTCCTACAGGATCGAACACTGAAGCTTTCTTT
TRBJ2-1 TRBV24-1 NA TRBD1 CATSLTGGVVNEQFF TGTGCCACCAGCTTGACAGGGGGTGTTGTGAATGAGCAGTTCTTC